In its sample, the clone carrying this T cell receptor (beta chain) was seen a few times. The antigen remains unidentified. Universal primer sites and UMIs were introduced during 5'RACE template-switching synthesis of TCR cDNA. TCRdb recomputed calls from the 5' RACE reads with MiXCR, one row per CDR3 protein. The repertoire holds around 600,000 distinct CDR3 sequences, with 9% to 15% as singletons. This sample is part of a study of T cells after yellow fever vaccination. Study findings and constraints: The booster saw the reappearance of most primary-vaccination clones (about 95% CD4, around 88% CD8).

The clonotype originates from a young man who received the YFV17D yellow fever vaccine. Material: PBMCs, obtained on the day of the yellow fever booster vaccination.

The CDR3 loop reads CASGRRGTGELFF. CDR3 in DNA: TGTGCCAGCGGGAGGAGGGGGACCGGGGAGCTGTTTTTT. This rearrangement joins TRBV27 to TRBJ2-2; D is tentatively TRBD1 or TRBD2 (6 bases each). Germline V gene data show CDR1 as MNHEY and CDR2 as SMNVEV (reference sequence). The CDR3 spans 13 residues. V was shortened by 8 bases and J by 5 bases, with 12 bases between the two germline ends.